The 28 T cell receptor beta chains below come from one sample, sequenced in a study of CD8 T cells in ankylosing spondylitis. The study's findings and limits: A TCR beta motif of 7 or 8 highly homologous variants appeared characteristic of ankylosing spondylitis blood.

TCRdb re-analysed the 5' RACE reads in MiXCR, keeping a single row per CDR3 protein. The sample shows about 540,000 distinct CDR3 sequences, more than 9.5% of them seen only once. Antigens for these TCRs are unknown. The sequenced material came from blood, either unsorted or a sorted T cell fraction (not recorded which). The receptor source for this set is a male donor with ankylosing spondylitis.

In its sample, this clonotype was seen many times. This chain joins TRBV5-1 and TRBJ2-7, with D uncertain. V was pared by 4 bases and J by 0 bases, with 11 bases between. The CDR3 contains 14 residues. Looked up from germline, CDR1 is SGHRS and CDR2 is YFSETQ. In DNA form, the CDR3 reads TGCGCCAGCAGCCTACAGCCCAGCTCCTACGAGCAGTACTTC. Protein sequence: CASSLQPSSYEQYF. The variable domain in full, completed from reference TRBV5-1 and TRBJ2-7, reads KAGVTQTPRYLIKTRGQQVTLSCSPISGHRSVSWYQQTPGQGLQFLFEYFSETQRNKGNFPGRFSGRQFSNSRSEMNVSTLELGDSALYLCASSLQPSSYEQYFGPGTRLTVT.

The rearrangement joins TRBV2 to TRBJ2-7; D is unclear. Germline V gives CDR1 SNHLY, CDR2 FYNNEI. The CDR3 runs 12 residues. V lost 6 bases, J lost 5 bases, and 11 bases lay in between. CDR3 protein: CASRGFGDEQYF. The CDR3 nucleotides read TGTGCCAGCAGGGGGTTTGGCGACGAGCAGTACTTC.

This CDR3 reads CASRPNGGNEQYV. The CDR3, as DNA: TGTGCCAGCAGGCCCAATGGGGGAAACGAGCAGTACGTC. The V gene is TRBV6-2 or TRBV6-3, the J gene TRBJ2-7; D is perhaps TRBD1 or TRBD2 (5 bases each). CDR1 is MNHEY, CDR2 SVGEGT, per germline. The CDR3 covers 13 residues. With 6 bases removed from V and 5 bases from J, the gap between germline ends came to 14 bases.

This CDR3 reads CASTIGRVETQYF. As DNA, the CDR3 is TGTGCCAGCACCATTGGTAGGGTCGAGACCCAGTACTTC. The chain links TRBV5-6 to TRBJ2-5; D call uncertain. Germline-derived CDR1 and CDR2 are SGHDT and YYEEEE. With 6 bases removed from V and 5 bases from J, the gap between germline ends came to 14 bases. This CDR3 has 13 amino acids.

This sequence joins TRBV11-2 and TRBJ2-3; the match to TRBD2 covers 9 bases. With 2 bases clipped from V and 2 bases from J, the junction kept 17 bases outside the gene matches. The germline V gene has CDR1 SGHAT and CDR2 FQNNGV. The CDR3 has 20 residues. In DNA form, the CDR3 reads TGTGCCAGCAGCTTAAACCCGAGGCTAGCGGGGCACCAATCCACAGATACGCAGTATTTT. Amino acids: CASSLNPRLAGHQSTDTQYF.

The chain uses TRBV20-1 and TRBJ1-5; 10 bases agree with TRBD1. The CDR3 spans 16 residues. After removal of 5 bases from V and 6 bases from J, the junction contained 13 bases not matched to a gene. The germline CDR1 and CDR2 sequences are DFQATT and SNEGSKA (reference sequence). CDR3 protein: CSARNRDRGIFQPQHF. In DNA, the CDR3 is TGCAGTGCTCGTAACCGGGACAGGGGAATTTTTCAGCCCCAGCATTTT.

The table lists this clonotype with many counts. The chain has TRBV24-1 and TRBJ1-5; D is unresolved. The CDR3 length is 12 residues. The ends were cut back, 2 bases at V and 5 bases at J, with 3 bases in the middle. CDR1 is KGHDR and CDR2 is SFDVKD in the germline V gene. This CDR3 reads CATSDSYQPQHF. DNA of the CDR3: TGTGCCACCAGTGATTCTTATCAGCCCCAGCATTTT.

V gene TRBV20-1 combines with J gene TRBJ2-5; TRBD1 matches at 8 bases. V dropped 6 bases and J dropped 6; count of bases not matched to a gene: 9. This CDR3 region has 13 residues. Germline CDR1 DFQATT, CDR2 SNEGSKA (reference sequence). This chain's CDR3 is CSAGQGTPKTQYF. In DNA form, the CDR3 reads TGCAGTGCCGGACAGGGAACCCCTAAGACCCAGTACTTC.

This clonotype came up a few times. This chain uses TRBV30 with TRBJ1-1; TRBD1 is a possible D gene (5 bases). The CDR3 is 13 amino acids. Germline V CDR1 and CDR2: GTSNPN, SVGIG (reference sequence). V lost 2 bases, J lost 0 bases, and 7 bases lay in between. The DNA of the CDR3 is TGTGCCTGGAGTCAGGGAGTGAACACTGAAGCTTTCTTT. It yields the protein CAWSQGVNTEAFF.

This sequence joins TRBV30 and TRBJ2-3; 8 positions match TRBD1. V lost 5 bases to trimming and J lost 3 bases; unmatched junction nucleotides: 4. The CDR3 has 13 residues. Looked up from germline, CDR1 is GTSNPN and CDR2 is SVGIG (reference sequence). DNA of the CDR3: TGTGCCTGGGGTCGACAGGGGACAGATACGCAGTATTTT. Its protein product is CAWGRQGTDTQYF.

CDR3 protein: CASSFQGTQPQHF. The CDR3 DNA reads TGTGCCAGCAGTTTTCAGGGTACTCAGCCCCAGCATTTT. The chain recombines TRBV27 with TRBJ1-5; D might be TRBD1 (5 bases). This CDR3 is built from 13 residues. V lost 3 bases, J lost 6 bases, and 9 bases lay in between. From germline, CDR1 is MNHEY and CDR2 SMNVEV (reference sequence).

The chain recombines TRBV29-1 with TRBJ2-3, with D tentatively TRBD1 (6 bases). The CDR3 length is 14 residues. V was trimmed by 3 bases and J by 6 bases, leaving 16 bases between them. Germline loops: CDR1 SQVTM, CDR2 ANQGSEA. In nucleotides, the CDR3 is TGCAGCGTTGACGAGGGGGTCTTAAGGGATACGCAGTATTTT. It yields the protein CSVDEGVLRDTQYF.

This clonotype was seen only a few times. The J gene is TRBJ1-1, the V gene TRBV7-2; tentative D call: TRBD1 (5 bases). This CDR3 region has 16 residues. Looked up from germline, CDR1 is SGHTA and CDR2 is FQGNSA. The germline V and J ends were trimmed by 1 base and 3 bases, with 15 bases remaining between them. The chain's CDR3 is CASSLDHEGWDTEAFF. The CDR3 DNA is TGTGCCAGCAGCTTAGATCACGAGGGGTGGGACACTGAAGCTTTCTTT. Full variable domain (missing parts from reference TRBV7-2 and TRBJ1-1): GAGVSQSPSNKVTEKGKDVELRCDPISGHTALYWYRQSLGQGLEFLIYFQGNSAPDKSGLPSDRFSAERTGGSVSTLTIQRTQQEDSAVYLCASSLDHEGWDTEAFFGQGTRLTVV.

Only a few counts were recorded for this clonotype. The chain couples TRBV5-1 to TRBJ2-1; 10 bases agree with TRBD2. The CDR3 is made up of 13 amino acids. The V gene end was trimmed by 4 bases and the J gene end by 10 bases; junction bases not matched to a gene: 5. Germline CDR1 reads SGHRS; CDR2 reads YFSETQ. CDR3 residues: CASSPGLAEEQFF. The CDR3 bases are TGCGCCAGCAGCCCCGGACTAGCGGAAGAGCAGTTCTTC.

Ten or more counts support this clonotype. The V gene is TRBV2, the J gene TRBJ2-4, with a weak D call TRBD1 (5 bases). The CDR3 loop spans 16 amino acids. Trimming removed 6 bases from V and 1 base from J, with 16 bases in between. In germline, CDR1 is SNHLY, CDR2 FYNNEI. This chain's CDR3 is CASRARVESAKNIQYF. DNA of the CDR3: TGTGCCAGCAGGGCCAGGGTCGAAAGCGCCAAAAACATTCAGTACTTC.

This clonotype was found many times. The CDR3 DNA is TGTGCCAGCAGTACGTGGACAGGGATCCACGAGCAGTACGTC. Translating gives CASSTWTGIHEQYV. J is TRBJ2-7 and V is TRBV28; 8 bases fit TRBD1. Germline values: CDR1 MDHEN, CDR2 SYDVKM. J lost 5 bases, V lost 5 bases, and 8 bases had no gene match. The CDR3 runs 14 residues.

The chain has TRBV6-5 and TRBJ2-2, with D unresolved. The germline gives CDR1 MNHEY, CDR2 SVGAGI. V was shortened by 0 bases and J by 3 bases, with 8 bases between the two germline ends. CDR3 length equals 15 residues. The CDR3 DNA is TGTGCCAGCAGTTACTCCCCTACGCACACCGGGGAGCTGTTTTTT. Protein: CASSYSPTHTGELFF.

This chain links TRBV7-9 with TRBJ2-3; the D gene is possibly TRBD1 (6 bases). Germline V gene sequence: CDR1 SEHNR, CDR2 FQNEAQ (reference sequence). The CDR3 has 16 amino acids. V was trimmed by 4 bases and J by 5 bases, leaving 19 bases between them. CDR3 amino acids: CASSYPWEGGLDTQYF. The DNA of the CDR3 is TGTGCCAGCAGCTACCCCTGGGAAGGGGGATTAGATACGCAGTATTTT.

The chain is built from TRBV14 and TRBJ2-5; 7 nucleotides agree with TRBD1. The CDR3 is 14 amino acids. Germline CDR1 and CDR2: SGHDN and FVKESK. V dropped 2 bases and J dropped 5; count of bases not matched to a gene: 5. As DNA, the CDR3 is TGTGCCAGCAGCCAATTACAGGGGAGTGAGACCCAGTACTTC. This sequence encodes CASSQLQGSETQYF.

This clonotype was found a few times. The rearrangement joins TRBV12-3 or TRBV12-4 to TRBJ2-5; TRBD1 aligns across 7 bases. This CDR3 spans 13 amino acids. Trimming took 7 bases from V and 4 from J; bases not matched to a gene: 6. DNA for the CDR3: TGTGCCAGCAAAGGGGGCGCGGTAGAGACCCAGTACTTC. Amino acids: CASKGGAVETQYF.

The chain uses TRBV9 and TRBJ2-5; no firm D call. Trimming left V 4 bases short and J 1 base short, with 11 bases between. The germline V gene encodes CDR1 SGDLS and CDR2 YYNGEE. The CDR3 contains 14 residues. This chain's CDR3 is CASSPQVGQETQYF. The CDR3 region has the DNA TGTGCCAGCAGCCCCCAGGTGGGCCAAGAGACCCAGTACTTC.

CDR3 nucleotide sequence: TGCGCCAGCAGCTCTGGGGAGCGGGGGAACACCGGGGAGCTGTTTTTT. Protein: CASSSGERGNTGELFF. The chain combines TRBV5-1 with TRBJ2-2; 7 bases line up with TRBD2. CDR3 length: 16 residues. Looked up from germline, CDR1 is SGHRS and CDR2 is YFSETQ. Unmatched junction bases numbered 6, after V lost 3 bases and J lost 1 base.

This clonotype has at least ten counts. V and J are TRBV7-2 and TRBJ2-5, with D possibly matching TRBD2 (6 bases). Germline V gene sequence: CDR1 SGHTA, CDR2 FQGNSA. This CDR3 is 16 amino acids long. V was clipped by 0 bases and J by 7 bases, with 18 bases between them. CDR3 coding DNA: TGTGCCAGCAGCTTAGCACCCGGGGTGGGACTGTCGACCCAGTACTTC. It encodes CASSLAPGVGLSTQYF.

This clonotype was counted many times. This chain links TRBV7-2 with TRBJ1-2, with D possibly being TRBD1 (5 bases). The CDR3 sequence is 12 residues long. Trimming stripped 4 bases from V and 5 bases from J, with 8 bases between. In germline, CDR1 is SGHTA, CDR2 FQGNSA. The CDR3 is CASSSEGYGYTF. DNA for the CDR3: TGTGCCAGCAGCTCAGAGGGGTATGGCTACACCTTC.

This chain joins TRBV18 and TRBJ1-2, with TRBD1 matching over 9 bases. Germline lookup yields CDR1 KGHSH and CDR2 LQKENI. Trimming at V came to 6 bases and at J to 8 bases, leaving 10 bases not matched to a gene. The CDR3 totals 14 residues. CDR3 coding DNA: TGTGCCAGCTCCCCAACAGGGGGCGAGGAGGGCTACACCTTC. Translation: CASSPTGGEEGYTF. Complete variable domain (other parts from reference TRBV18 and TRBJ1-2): NAGVMQNPRHLVRRRGQEARLRCSPMKGHSHVYWYRQLPEEGLKFMVYLQKENIIDESGMPKERFSAEFPKEGPSILRIQQVVRGDSAAYFCASSPTGGEEGYTFGSGTRLTVV.

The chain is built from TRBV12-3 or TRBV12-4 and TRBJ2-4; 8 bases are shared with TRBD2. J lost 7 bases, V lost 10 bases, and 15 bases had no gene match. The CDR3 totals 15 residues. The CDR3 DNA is TGTGCCACCGCGATCGGCCGGGAGGGTGGGAACATTCAGTACTTC. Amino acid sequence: CATAIGREGGNIQYF.

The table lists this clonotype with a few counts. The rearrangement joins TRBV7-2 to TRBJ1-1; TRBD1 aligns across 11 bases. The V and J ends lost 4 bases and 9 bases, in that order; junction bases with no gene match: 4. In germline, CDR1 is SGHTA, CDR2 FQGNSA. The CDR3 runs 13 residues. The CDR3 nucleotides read TGTGCCAGCAGCTCCGGACAGGGGGCCCAAGCTTTCTTT. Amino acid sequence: CASSSGQGAQAFF.

The CDR3, as DNA: TGCGCCAGTCAAACTAGACTCGCCAACAATGAGCAGTTCTTC. Protein: CASQTRLANNEQFF. The chain is built from TRBV10-2 and TRBJ2-1, with D perhaps matching TRBD2 (5 bases). V shed 9 bases and J shed 5 bases, with 17 bases lying between them. The germline gives CDR1 WSHSY, CDR2 SAAADI. CDR3 length equals 14 residues.